The clone carrying this T cell receptor beta chain has a count of ten or more. As yet, its antigen is unknown. TCRdb analysed the RT-PCR reads with MiXCR anew, one entry per CDR3 protein. The data contain around 760,000 distinct CDR3 sequences, about 15% of them singletons. The record originates from a study of response to subunit inactivated influenza vaccine. Whole-study findings and limits: Seasonal influenza vaccination, on each occasion, was suggested by the authors to recruit few new T cells.

CDR3 length equals 14 residues. CDR1 SGHAT and CDR2 FQNNGV come from the germline V gene. V gave up 2 bases and J gave up 10 bases, with 17 bases separating them. This receptor was obtained from a man in his forties or fifties who received an inactivated influenza vaccine. The V gene is TRBV11-2, the J gene TRBJ1-1, with no clear D. Specimen: PBMCs from blood, collected 14 days before vaccination. CDR3 in amino acids: CASSLSPTVSGAFF. DNA of the CDR3: TGTGCCAGCAGCTTATCCCCGACGGTTTCGGGAGCTTTCTTT.